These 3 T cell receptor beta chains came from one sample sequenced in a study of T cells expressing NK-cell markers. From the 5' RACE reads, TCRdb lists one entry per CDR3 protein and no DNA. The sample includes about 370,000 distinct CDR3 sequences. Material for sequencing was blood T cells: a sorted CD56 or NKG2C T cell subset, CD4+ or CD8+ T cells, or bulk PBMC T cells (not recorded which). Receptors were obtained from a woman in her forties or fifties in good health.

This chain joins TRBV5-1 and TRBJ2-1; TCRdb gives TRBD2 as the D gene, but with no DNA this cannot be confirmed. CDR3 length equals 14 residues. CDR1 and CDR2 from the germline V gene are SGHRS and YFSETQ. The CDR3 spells CASSPSGSRHEQFF.

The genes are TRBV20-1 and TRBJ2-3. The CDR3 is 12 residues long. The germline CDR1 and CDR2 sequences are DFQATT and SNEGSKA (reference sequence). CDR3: CSAGLDPNTQYF.

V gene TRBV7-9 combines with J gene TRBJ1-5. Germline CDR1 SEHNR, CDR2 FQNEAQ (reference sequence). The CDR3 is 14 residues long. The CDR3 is CASSTGVVGAPQHF.